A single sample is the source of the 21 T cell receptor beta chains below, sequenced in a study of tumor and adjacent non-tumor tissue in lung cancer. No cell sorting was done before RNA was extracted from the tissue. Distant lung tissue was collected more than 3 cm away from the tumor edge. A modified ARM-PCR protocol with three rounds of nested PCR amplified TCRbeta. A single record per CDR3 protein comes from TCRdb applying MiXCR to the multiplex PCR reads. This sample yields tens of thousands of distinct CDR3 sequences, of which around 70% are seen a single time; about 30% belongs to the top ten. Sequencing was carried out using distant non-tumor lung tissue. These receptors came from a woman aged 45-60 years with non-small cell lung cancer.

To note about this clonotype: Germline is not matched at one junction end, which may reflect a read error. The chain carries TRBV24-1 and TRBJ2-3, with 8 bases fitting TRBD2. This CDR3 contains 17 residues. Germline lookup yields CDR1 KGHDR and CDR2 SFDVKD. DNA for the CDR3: TGTGCCACCAGTGACCGTGGCAGCGGGAGAGGGGCAGATTCGCAGTATTTT. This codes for CATSDRGSGRGADSQYF.

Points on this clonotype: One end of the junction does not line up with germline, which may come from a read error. The DNA for the CDR3 is TGCGCCAGCAGCCAAGATCATTACAGGGCGAGCACTGATGCTTTCTTT. This sequence encodes CASSQDHYRASTDAFF. The chain is built from TRBV4-1 and TRBJ1-1, with D possibly TRBD1 on 6 matching bases. The CDR3 extends over 16 amino acids. Germline V gives CDR1 MGHRA, CDR2 YSYEKL.

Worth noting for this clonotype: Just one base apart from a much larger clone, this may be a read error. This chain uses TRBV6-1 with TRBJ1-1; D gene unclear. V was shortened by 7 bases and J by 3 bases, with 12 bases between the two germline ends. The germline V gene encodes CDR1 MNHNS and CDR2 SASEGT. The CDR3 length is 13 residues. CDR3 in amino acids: CASTSSMDTEAFF. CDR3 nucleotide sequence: TGTGCCAGCACCAGTTCAATGGACACTGAAGCTTTCTTT.

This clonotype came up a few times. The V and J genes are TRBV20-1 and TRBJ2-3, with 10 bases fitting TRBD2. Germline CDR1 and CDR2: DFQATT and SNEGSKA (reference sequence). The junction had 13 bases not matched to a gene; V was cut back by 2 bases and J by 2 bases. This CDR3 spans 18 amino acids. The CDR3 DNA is TGCAGTGCTAGATTAACTAGCGGGGCCGTGGGGCCCACAGATACGCAGTATTTT. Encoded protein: CSARLTSGAVGPTDTQYF.

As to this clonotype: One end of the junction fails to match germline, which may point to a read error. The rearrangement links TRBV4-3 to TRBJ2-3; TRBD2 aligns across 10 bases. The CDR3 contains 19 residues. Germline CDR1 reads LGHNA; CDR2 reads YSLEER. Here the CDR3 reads CTSSQEGSGRAVRADTQYF. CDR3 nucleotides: TGCACCAGCAGCCAAGAAGGCAGCGGGAGGGCCGTCCGAGCAGATACGCAGTATTTT.

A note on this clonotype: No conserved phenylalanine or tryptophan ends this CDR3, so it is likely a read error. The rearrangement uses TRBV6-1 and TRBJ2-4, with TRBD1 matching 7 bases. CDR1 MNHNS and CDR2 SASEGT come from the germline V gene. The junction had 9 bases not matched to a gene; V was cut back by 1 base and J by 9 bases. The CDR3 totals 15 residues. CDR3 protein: CASSEGSGQIIIQYS. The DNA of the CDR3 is TGTGCCAGCAGTGAAGGGTCGGGACAGATAATCATTCAGTACTCC.

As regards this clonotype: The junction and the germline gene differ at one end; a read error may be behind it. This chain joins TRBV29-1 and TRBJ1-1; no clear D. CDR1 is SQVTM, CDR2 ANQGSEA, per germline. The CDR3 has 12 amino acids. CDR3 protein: CSVEHLNSEAFF. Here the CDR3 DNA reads TGCAGCGTAGAACACCTGAACTCTGAAGCTTTCTTT.

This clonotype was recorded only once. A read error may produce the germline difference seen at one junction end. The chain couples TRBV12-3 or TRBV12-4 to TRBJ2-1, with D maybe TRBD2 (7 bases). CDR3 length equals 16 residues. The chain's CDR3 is CGSSSGLGGSYNEQFF. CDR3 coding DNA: TGTGGCAGCAGCAGTGGACTAGGGGGCTCCTACAATGAGCAGTTCTTC.

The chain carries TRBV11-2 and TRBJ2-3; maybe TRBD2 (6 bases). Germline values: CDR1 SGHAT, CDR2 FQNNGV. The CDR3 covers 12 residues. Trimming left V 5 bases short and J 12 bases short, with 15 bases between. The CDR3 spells CASSLTGDSQYF. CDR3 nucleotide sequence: TGTGCCAGCAGCCTTACGGGAGATAGTCAGTATTTT. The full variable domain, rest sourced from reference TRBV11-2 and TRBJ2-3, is EAGVAQSPRYKIIEKRQSVAFWCNPISGHATLYWYQQILGQGPKLLIQFQNNGVVDDSQLPKDRFSAERLKGVDSTLKIQPAKLEDSAVYLCASSLTGDSQYFGPGTRLTVL.

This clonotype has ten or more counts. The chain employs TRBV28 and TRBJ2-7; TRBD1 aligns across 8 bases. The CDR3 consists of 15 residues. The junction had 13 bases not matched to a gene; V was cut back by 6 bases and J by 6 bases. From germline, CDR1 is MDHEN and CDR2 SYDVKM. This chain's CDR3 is CASRGASGQGFEQYF. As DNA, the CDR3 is TGTGCCAGCAGGGGCGCCTCCGGACAGGGATTCGAGCAGTACTTC.

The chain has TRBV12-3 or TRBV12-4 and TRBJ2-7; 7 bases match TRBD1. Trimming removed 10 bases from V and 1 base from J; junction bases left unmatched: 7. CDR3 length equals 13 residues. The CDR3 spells CANGLGQSYEQYF. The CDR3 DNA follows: TGTGCCAACGGACTGGGACAGTCCTACGAGCAGTACTTC.

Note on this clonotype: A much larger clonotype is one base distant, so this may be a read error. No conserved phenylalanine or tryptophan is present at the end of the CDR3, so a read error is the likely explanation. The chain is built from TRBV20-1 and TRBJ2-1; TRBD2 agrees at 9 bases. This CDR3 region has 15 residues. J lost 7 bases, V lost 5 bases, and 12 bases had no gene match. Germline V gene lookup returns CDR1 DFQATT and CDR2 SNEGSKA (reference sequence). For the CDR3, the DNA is TGCAGTGCTGCTCCTCTAGCGGGGTCTTGGAATGAGCAGTTCGTC. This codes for CSAAPLAGSWNEQFV.

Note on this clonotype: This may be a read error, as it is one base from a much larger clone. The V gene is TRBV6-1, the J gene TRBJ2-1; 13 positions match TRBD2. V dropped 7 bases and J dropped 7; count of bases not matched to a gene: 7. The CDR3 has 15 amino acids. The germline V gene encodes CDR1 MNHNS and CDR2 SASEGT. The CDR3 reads CASIPGTSGNNEQFF. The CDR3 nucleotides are TGTGCCAGCATCCCCGGGACTAGCGGGAATAATGAGCAGTTCTTC.

The CDR3: CASSADRGEIYNGRFF. The CDR3 DNA sequence: TGTGCCAGCAGTGCCGACAGGGGGGAAATCTACAATGGGCGGTTCTTC. J is TRBJ2-1 and V is TRBV5-6; 9 nucleotides align to TRBD1. J was trimmed by 15 bases and V by 5 bases; bases with no gene match: 21. CDR1 and CDR2 (germline): SGHDT, YYEEEE. This CDR3 spans 16 amino acids. Supplemented by reference TRBV5-6 and TRBJ2-1, the full variable domain reads DAGVTQSPTHLIKTRGQQVTLRCSPKSGHDTVSWYQQALGQGPQFIFQYYEEEERQRGNFPDRFSGHQFPNYSSELNVNALLLGDSALYLCASSADRGEIYNGRFFGPGTRLTVL.

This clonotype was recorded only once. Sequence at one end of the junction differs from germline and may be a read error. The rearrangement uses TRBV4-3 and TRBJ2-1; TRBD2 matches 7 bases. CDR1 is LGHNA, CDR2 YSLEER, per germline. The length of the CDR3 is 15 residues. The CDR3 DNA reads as TGCGCCAGCAGCCAAGGCGGGGGAAGGCATAATGAGCGGTTCTTC. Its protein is CASSQGGGRHNERFF.

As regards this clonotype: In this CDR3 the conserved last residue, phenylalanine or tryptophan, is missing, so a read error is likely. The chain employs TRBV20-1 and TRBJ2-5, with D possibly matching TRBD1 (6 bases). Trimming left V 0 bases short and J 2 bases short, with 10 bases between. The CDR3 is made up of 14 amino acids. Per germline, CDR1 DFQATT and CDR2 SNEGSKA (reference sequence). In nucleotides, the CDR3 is TGCAGTGCTAGAGAAGCGACAGGTCAAGAGACCCAGTACTCA. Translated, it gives CSAREATGQETQYS.

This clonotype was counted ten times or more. CDR3 in amino acids: CASSPRPGSRVNTEAFF. The CDR3 DNA reads TGTGCCAGCAGTCCACGACCAGGGAGTCGCGTGAACACTGAAGCTTTCTTT. The gene calls are TRBV6-2 or TRBV6-3 and TRBJ1-1, with D perhaps matching TRBD1 (5 bases). V dropped 5 bases and J dropped 0 bases, with 19 bases sitting between them. Per the germline V gene, CDR1 is MNHEY and CDR2 is SVGEGT. The CDR3 is 17 amino acids.

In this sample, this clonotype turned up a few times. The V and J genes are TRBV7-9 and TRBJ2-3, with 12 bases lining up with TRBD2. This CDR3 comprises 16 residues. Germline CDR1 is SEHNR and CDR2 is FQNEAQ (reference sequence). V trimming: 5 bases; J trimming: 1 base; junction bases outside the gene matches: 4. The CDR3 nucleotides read TGTGCCAGCAGCCGACTAGCGGGAGCTGGCACAGATACGCAGTATTTT. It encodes CASSRLAGAGTDTQYF.

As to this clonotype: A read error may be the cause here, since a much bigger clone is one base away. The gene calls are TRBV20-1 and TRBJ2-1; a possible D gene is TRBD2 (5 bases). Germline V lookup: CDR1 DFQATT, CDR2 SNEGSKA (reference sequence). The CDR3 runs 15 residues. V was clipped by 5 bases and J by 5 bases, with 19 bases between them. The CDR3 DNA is TGCAGTGCTTGGCCCTGGGAGACGGCACACAATGAGCAGTTCTTC. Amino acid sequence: CSAWPWETAHNEQFF.

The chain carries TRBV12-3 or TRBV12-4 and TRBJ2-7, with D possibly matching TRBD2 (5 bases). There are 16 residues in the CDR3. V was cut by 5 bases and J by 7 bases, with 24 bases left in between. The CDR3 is CASSTTRASGANEQYF. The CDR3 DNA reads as TGTGCCAGCAGTACAACTCGGGCAAGCGGCGCCAATGAGCAGTACTTC.

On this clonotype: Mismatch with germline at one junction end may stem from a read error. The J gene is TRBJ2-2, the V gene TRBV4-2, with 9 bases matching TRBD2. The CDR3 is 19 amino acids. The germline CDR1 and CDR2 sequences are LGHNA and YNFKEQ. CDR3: CASSQEIGGGRVYTGELFF. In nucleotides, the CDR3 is TGTGCCAGCAGCCAAGAAATTGGCGGCGGGAGGGTGTACACCGGGGAACTGTTTTTT.